This T cell receptor (beta chain) stems from a study of cytomegalovirus exposure and HLA in healthy donors (dated by TCRdb to between 2016 and 2019). General notes on the study: An earlier analysis of some 600 of the donors reported 276 Gb of sequence data and 90 million to 120 million unique TCR beta sequences obtained from about 180 million T cells. An early release covering 500 to 750 HLA-typed donors comprised 250 to 350 gigabases of sequencing data and around 80 million unique TCR sequences. Of the roughly 400 genotyped donors, approximately 80% were placed in the genetic ancestry cluster associated with self-reported Caucasian donors. The aim of the study was to test whether cataloging public T cell receptors could identify signatures of past pathogen exposure. The T cell repertoires of 666 subjects were profiled by immunosequencing and related to cytomegalovirus serostatus. A separate validation cohort of about 110 different subjects was used in addition to the approximately 610-subject first cohort. High-throughput TCR immunosequencing, statistical association of individual TCRs with disease status, and machine learning were combined to predict cytomegalovirus infection status. To study patterns of TCR occurrence, a later analysis re-analyzed previously published TCR beta repertoires from 550 to 800 donors and added high-resolution HLA genotyping. Rather than using new phenotypic data, the later analysis identified candidate immune exposures from TCR beta sequences and from how often those sequences occurred across donors. To decide whether each TCR beta V gene segment behaved as functional or pseudogenic, an earlier analysis of 587 of the donors relied on high-throughput TCR beta sequencing. Donor age, sex, ethnicity and CMV serostatus were compiled alongside the repertoire data. A later genetic analysis took genome-wide SNP genotypes for about 55% of the 666 donors and used that subset as a discovery cohort. Every discovery cohort repertoire had been produced on one sequencing platform. Both class I and class II loci were covered by HLA typing, at four-digit resolution. Typing coverage varied by locus: roughly 629-630 donors for A, B, C, DRB1 and DQB1; approximately 500 for DQA1; around 610 for DPA1; 450 to 480 for DPB1. A few DR-DQ haplotypes were treated as single units for association and clustering because of strong linkage in the cohort. Among 398 genotyped donors of the cohort, an average of 235,054 unique TCR beta nucleotide sequences were sequenced per donor, around 18% of them non-productive. General study outcomes and caveats: According to a later analysis, parvovirus B19, influenza, CMV and Epstein-Barr virus appeared linked to several top co-occurrence clusters. The earlier analysis of 587 of the donors excluded some 15 rarely observed V segments, including chromosome 9 orphons, because counts were too low. The authors suggested that the approach could potentially be generalized to other disease states and immunological phenotypes. In both the original and validation cohorts, the classifier was reported to diagnose cytomegalovirus status with high specificity and sensitivity. In an earlier analysis of approximately 590 of the donors, most TCR beta V segments appeared in productive rearrangements about 87% or about 30% of the time, broadly matching IMGT annotations. Because the 87-base-pair reads could not distinguish some IMGT-functional V segments, including TRBV6-2 and TRBV6-3, those segments were excluded. In a later analysis, HLA-associated TCR beta chains were found to be more clonally expanded and to have lower generation probabilities than equally common non-associated chains. A further reported finding was that TCR beta sequences accurately predicted the HLA-A and HLA-B alleles for most subjects in the first cohort. A later analysis found that TCR association rates varied across HLA loci, with DRB1 alleles showing the most associated TCRs and HLA-C alleles the fewest. In vitro tests confirmed that a few of the cytomegalovirus-associated TCR beta chains recognize cytomegalovirus antigens. V-gene and J-gene trimming of TCR beta chains was associated with a missense DCLRE1C variant in a later genetic analysis, and the association was replicated in an independent cohort. Sequencing depth was assumed to be roughly uniform across donors in the presence/absence analyses, though that assumption may not hold. At a false discovery rate of 0.05, a later analysis linked roughly 17,000 TCR beta sequences to specific HLA alleles. For the cohort, immune exposure information was limited to CMV serostatus. This cohort had only TCR beta chains sequenced, and the lack of alpha or paired-chain data limited which features could be detected. HLA typing was unavailable for some donors at each locus, so association tests used only the typed subset. When HLA alleles, especially DR and DQ, strongly co-occurred, attributing TCR associations to individual alleles was difficult. Linkage disequilibrium might explain the correlated functional status among segregating V segments, but an unknown experimental factor could not be excluded. Across donors, most TCR sequences were observed very rarely, whereas some public TCRs were present in many individuals. In the study, approximately 160 TCR beta chains were listed as associated with cytomegalovirus. According to a later analysis, most CMV-associated TCR beta chains appeared to be HLA-restricted, and the HLA associations seemed to be driven largely by CMV exposure. A later genetic analysis reported fewer N-insertions in productive TCRs among donors in an Asian-associated ancestry cluster than the roughly 670-donor mean. A group of highly shared sequence variants was considered likely to be a technical artifact of the sequencing pipeline.

The cohort was made up of approximately 670 healthy bone marrow donors. Cohort members were all nominally healthy when sampled, although unrecorded immune exposures were likely present. The donor was CMV seropositive and was included in the group of some 290 seropositive cohort members. A peripheral blood sample was provided by each donor, and peripheral blood mononuclear cells were used for TCR beta sequencing. Genomic DNA was extracted from the blood cell samples with the Qiagen DNeasy Blood Extraction Kit. This clone was detected only once. There is no known antigen for this receptor. One base away there is no much larger clone; base qualities are not given. The library relied on the immunoSEQ multiplex PCR assay. For the multiplex PCR, a mixture combining 60 forward primers for TCR Vbeta segments and 13 reverse primers for TCR Jbeta segments was used. The CDR3 region of rearranged TCR beta genes was amplified from genomic DNA with a multiplex PCR assay. Amplified TCR beta libraries were sequenced as 87-base-pair reads on the Illumina HiSeq System. On the authors' methods: Across the 500 to 750 repertoires, a later analysis counted some 80 million unique TCR beta chains, 9.5 million to 13 million of which were shared by at least two donors. Raw reads were error-corrected and collapsed into unique sequences with a nearest-neighbor algorithm that merged closely related sequences to remove PCR and sequencing errors. V, D and J gene segments were assigned by aligning CDR3 sequences to IMGT reference sequences. Each retained sequence needed at least a six-nucleotide match to both a V gene segment and a J gene segment. A rearrangement counted as productive if the CDR3 had no stop codons and remained in frame with V and J, and every other rearrangement counted as non-productive. CDR3 was defined according to IMGT convention as the region running from the second conserved V-encoded cysteine to the conserved J-encoded phenylalanine. The earlier analysis of 500 to 650 of the donors excluded any sequence lacking an unambiguous match to a single V gene segment. An earlier analysis of fewer than 650 of the donors classified V segments as functional when productive rearrangements were above 56.7% and as segregating when the standard deviation between donors was above 5%. To diagnose cytomegalovirus status from the catalog of TCR beta chain sequences, a statistical classification framework was built. In a later analysis, V and J genes were assigned by comparing TCR nucleotide sequences against IMGT/GENE-DB human TR gene sequences. Using the TCRdist pipeline, a later analysis assigned CDR3 sequences along with most-parsimonious VDJ recombination scenarios. In a later analysis, each TCR beta chain was defined by its CDR3 amino acid sequence together with its V-gene family, and reads without a unique V-gene family were excluded. As a way to deal with suspected cross-contamination and a sequencing artifact, a later analysis dropped under 600 nucleotide sequences that were highly shared and had low generation probability. For each public chain, a later analysis derived a clonal expansion index from normalized ranks of inferred template counts within each repertoire. A later analysis computed generation probabilities with a VDJ recombination model fitted to out-of-frame rearrangements, and checked the results against IGoR. In a later analysis, TCR-TCR, TCR-HLA and TCR-CMV co-occurrence was scored with hypergeometric tests, and a repertoire-size bias correction was applied to TCR pairs. In a later analysis, false discovery rates were estimated by permuting HLA or CMV assignments 20 times. A later analysis grouped co-occurring TCRs with DBSCAN, adding TCRdist sequence similarity when clustering within HLA-allele-positive subsets. Repertoires with fewer than 30,000 or more than 120,000 public chains, plus five repertoires with anomalous nucleotide sharing, were excluded from co-occurrence clustering. Sourced from immuneACCESS, this table was stored by TCRdb with only in-frame sequences that have V and J called. A share of the clones is absent; for the studies checked, an unresolved V gene accounts for under half, and the remainder has no known explanation. D and trimming come from the DNA, and the V and J calls and clone size come from that table. The sample table records approximately 150,000 clones; approximately 80% of these occur just once. The top ten clones comprise 3.7% of the sample.

V is reduced by 4 bases and J by 6 bases, leaving a spacing of 19 bases between them. Its CDR3 holds 15 amino acids, cysteine through phenylalanine. Here the CDR3 DNA is all that survives: 45 bases in frame from base 1. Per the germline V gene, MGHRA is the CDR1 and YSYEKL is the CDR2. This receptor was obtained from a man aged 25 to 45 in good health and CMV-seropositive. The chain employs TRBV4-1 and TRBJ2-7; the D gene is perhaps TRBD1, from 6 matching bases. The sequencing sample was made of PBMCs. The CDR3 corresponds to CASSPRGTDPREQYF. The DNA is TGCGCCAGCAGCCCCAGGGGAACAGATCCTCGCGAGCAGTACTTC.